This T cell receptor beta chain is drawn from a study of graft-versus-host responses after intestinal transplantation. Study-level information: Isolated intestinal, liver-intestinal, or multivisceral transplants were what recipients had. Induction using anti-thymocyte globulin, followed by tacrolimus and steroids for roughly 3 years, was given to all recipients. Regarding the study as a whole: Allograft clonal ratios (graft-versus-host to host-versus-graft) were high in patients who had graft-donor T cell macrochimerism. Detection of GvH clones occurred in recipient marrow, and some had their first appearance in ileum or blood.

Using immunoSEQ multiplex PCR, the repertoire was profiled, and TCRdb retains in-frame clones only, with some absent. The sample lists tens of thousands of clones; 70% to 90% were seen once. CDR3 length: 16 amino acids. Germline V lookup: CDR1 MNHNS, CDR2 SASEGT. The germline V and J ends were trimmed by 0 bases and 0 bases, with 9 bases remaining between them. Remarks on this clone: Its target is not known.

Sequenced material: PBMCs, taken about 27 days after intestinal transplant. The rearrangement joins TRBV6-1 to TRBJ1-5; the D gene is possibly TRBD1 (5 bases). The TCR was taken from a human patient who received an intestinal transplant, so some T cells may come from the graft donor. The CDR3: CASSEAPGGSNQPQHF. CDR3 DNA: TGTGCCAGCAGTGAAGCGCCGGGGGGTAGCAATCAGCCCCAGCATTTT.